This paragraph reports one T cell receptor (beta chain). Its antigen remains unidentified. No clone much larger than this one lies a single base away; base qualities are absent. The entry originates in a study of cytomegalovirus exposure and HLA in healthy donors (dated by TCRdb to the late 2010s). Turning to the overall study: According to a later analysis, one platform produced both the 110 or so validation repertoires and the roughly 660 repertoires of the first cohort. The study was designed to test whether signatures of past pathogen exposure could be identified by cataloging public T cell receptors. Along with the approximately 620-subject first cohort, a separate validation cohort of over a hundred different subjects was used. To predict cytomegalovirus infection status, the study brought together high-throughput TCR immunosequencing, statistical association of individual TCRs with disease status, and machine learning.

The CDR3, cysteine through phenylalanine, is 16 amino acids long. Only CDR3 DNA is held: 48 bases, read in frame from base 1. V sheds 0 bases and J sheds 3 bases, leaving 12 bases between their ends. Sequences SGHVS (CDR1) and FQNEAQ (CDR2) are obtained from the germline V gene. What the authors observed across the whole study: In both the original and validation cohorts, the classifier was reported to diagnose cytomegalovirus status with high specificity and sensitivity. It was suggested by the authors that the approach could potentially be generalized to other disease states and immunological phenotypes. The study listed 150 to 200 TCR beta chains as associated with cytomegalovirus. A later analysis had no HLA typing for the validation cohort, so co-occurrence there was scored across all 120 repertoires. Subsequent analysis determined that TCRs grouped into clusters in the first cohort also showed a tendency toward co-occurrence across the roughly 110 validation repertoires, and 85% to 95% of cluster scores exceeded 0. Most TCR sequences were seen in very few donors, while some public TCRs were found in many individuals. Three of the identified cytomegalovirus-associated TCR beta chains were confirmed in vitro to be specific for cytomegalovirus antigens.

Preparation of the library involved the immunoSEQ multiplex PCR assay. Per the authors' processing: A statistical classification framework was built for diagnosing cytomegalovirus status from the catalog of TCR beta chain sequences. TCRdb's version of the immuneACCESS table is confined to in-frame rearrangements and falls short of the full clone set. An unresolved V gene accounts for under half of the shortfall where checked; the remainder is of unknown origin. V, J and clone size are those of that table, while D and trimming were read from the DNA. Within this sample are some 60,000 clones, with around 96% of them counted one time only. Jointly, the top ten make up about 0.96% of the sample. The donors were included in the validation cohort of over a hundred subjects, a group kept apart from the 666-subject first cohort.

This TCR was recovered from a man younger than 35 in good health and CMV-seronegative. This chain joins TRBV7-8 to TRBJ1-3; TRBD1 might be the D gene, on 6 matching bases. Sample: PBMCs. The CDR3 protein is CASSLAAGQNGNTIYF. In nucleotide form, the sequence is TGTGCCAGCAGCTTAGCAGCAGGACAGAATGGAAACACCATATATTTT.